Below are 8 T cell receptor beta chains sequenced from a single sample in a study of siplizumab effects on memory and regulatory T cells. Clones were sequenced by immunoSEQ multiplex PCR, and TCRdb holds only the in-frame ones, with some missing. The sample lists about 56,000 clones, around 97% seen once, with approximately 0.99% in the top ten. The sample was naive CD8+ T cells sorted from blood. The receptor source for this set is a human donor in good health.

The V gene is TRBV27, the J gene TRBJ2-3; 12 bases are shared with TRBD2. V was pared by 5 bases and J by 5 bases, with 8 bases of the junction left unmatched. The CDR3 is 16 residues long. Germline CDR1 MNHEY, CDR2 SMNVEV (reference sequence). The chain's CDR3 is CASSRTAGLAGDTQYF. CDR3 in DNA: TGTGCCAGCAGTCGTACGGCGGGACTAGCGGGAGATACGCAGTATTTT.

The V and J genes are TRBV5-4 and TRBJ2-7; D assignment may be TRBD1 or TRBD2 (7 bases each). Trimming removed 5 bases from V and 3 bases from J, with 18 bases in between. This CDR3 has 15 residues. Germline V CDR1 and CDR2: SGHNT, YYREEE (reference sequence). In DNA, the CDR3 is TGTGCCAGCAGTGACAGGGAGGGCGCCGGCTACGAGCAGTACTTC. It is translated as CASSDREGAGYEQYF.

The rearrangement uses TRBV2 and TRBJ2-7; D gene ambiguous. Germline loops: CDR1 SNHLY, CDR2 FYNNEI. V lost 5 bases to trimming and J lost 4 bases, with 15 bases between them. This CDR3 has 14 residues. The CDR3 region is CASSTTLAVYEQYF. CDR3 nucleotide sequence: TGTGCCAGCAGTACCACCTTGGCTGTTTACGAGCAGTACTTC.

The J gene is TRBJ2-1, the V gene TRBV5-4; D is undetermined. Trimming took 0 bases from V and 2 from J, leaving 12 bases between them. This CDR3 is built from 16 residues. Germline loops: CDR1 SGHNT, CDR2 YYREEE (reference sequence). The CDR3 region has the DNA TGTGCCAGCAGCTTGGATGACTTACCGGCCTACAATGAGCAGTTCTTC. Residues: CASSLDDLPAYNEQFF. The full variable domain, rest sourced from reference TRBV5-4 and TRBJ2-1, is ETGVTQSPTHLIKTRGQQVTLRCSSQSGHNTVSWYQQALGQGPQFIFQYYREEENGRGNFPPRFSGLQFPNYSSELNVNALELDDSALYLCASSLDDLPAYNEQFFGPGTRLTVL.

The chain is built from TRBV7-8 and TRBJ2-7; 7 bases line up with TRBD1. The germline CDR1 and CDR2 sequences are SGHVS and FQNEAQ. The V gene end was trimmed by 5 bases and the J gene end by 0 bases; junction bases not matched to a gene: 10. This CDR3 has 16 amino acids. This CDR3 reads CASSNRHRGDSYEQYF. CDR3 DNA: TGTGCCAGCAGCAACCGACACAGGGGTGACTCCTACGAGCAGTACTTC. Variable domain in full (rest from reference TRBV7-8 and TRBJ2-7): GAGVSQSPRYKVAKRGQDVALRCDPISGHVSLFWYQQALGQGPEFLTYFQNEAQLDKSGLPSDRFFAERPEGSVSTLKIQRTQQEDSAVYLCASSNRHRGDSYEQYFGPGTRLTVT.

The chain links TRBV15 to TRBJ2-1; D possibly corresponds to TRBD2 (5 bases). The length of the CDR3 is 12 residues. The germline V gene encodes CDR1 LNHNV and CDR2 YYDKDF (reference sequence). Trimming cost V 8 bases and J 8 bases, with 13 bases left between them. The CDR3 nucleotides read TGTGCCACCGTCGGTTCTAGCCATGAGCAGTTCTTC. Protein: CATVGSSHEQFF. The entire variable domain, with the rest obtained from reference TRBV15 and TRBJ2-1, is as follows: DAMVIQNPRYQVTQFGKPVTLSCSQTLNHNVMYWYQQKSSQAPKLLFHYYDKDFNNEADTPDNFQSRRPNTSFCFLDIRSPGLGDTAMYLCATVGSSHEQFFGPGTRLTVL.

The chain recombines TRBV9 with TRBJ2-1; 8 nucleotides line up with TRBD2. After removal of 0 bases from V and 6 bases from J, the junction contained 5 bases not matched to a gene. This CDR3 contains 15 residues. Germline V gene lookup returns CDR1 SGDLS and CDR2 YYNGEE. CDR3 in amino acids: CASSVELSGINEQFF. The CDR3 coding sequence is TGTGCCAGCAGCGTAGAGCTTAGCGGGATCAATGAGCAGTTCTTC. Full variable domain (outside the CDR3, taken from reference TRBV9 and TRBJ2-1): DSGVTQTPKHLITATGQRVTLRCSPRSGDLSVYWYQQSLDQGLQFLIQYYNGEERAKGNILERFSAQQFPDLHSELNLSSLELGDSALYFCASSVELSGINEQFFGPGTRLTVL.

The CDR3, as DNA: TGTGCCAGCAGCCTGGGGGCGAGAAATTCTAAAATGAGGCAGTTCTTC. Translation: CASSLGARNSKMRQFF. The V call is TRBV13, the J call TRBJ2-1; TRBD1 might be the D (6 bases). The CDR3 has 16 residues. The germline V gene has CDR1 PRHDT and CDR2 FYEKMQ (reference sequence). V was shortened by 5 bases and J by 12 bases, with 26 bases between the two germline ends.